This TCR beta chain appears in the sequencing data of a study of T cells after yellow fever vaccination. About the study: SMART-Seq v4 Ultra Low Input prepared libraries from low-cell fractions.

Ten or more counts support this clonotype. What it binds is not known. From the 5' RACE reads, TCRdb called clonotypes with MiXCR, one entry per CDR3 protein. Among around 550,000 distinct CDR3 sequences listed, 19% were seen once. Germline CDR1 is SGHRS and CDR2 is YFSETQ. This CDR3 comprises 14 residues. V shed 7 bases and J shed 4 bases, with 12 bases lying between them. Study-wide points: Abundant clonotypes from the bulk population could have been carried over as contaminants into FACS-sorted repertoires. Post-booster repertoires contained most primary-vaccination clones again (roughly 97% CD4, approximately 86% CD8). Weaker, the secondary response peaked sooner, at day 5 versus 15.

The V gene is TRBV5-1, the J gene TRBJ2-6; D call uncertain. This receptor was identified in a man aged 30 to 39 who received the YFV17D yellow fever vaccine. The input for sequencing was PBMCs, taken 15 days after the yellow fever booster vaccination. As DNA, the CDR3 is TGCGCCAGCGAACCAGGTTCCGGGGCCAACGTCCTGACTTTC. It codes for CASEPGSGANVLTF. The whole variable domain, remainder taken from reference TRBV5-1 and TRBJ2-6, is KAGVTQTPRYLIKTRGQQVTLSCSPISGHRSVSWYQQTPGQGLQFLFEYFSETQRNKGNFPGRFSGRQFSNSRSEMNVSTLELGDSALYLCASEPGSGANVLTFGAGSRLTVL.